Each of the 9 T cell receptor beta chains below was sequenced from the same sample in a study of T cell responses to AZD1222 COVID-19 vaccine. Using immunoSEQ multiplex PCR, the repertoire was profiled, and TCRdb retains in-frame clones only, with some absent. The table records around 180,000 clones, approximately 90% of them present only once. The sequencing used peripheral blood, collected 28 days after the second AZD1222 dose. The origin of the receptors is an adult who received the AZD1222 COVID-19 vaccine.

The CDR3: CASSGTSGGSTDTQYF. CDR3 bases: TGTGCCAGCAGCGGGACTAGCGGGGGTAGCACAGATACGCAGTATTTT. The rearrangement uses TRBV7-9 and TRBJ2-3, with 14 bases identical to TRBD2. This CDR3 is 16 amino acids long. V shed 5 bases and J 0 bases; nucleotides not matched to a gene: 1. The germline gives CDR1 SEHNR, CDR2 FQNEAQ (reference sequence).

The J gene is TRBJ2-7, the V gene TRBV6-6; D unresolved. The CDR3 is made up of 11 amino acids. Trimming shortened V by 6 bases and J by 11 bases, and 14 bases separated the two germline ends. In germline, CDR1 is MNHNY, CDR2 SVGAGI (reference sequence). The chain's CDR3 is CASSSDSDEYF. CDR3 coding DNA: TGTGCCAGCAGCTCCGACTCGGATGAGTACTTC.

The chain employs TRBV9 and TRBJ2-5; 15 bases match TRBD2. Germline CDR1 reads SGDLS; CDR2 reads YYNGEE. V lost 3 bases to trimming and J lost 5 bases; unmatched junction nucleotides: 11. CDR3 length: 18 amino acids. CDR3 sequence reads: CASSATWTSGRAGETQYF. CDR3 DNA: TGTGCCAGCAGCGCCACTTGGACTAGCGGGAGGGCCGGGGAGACCCAGTACTTC.

The V and J genes are TRBV5-1 and TRBJ2-2; D may correspond to TRBD1 or TRBD2 (6 bases each). CDR3 length: 15 residues. Germline V gives CDR1 SGHRS, CDR2 YFSETQ. Trimming removed 4 bases from V and 5 bases from J, with 15 bases in between. The CDR3 region is CASSLAGTTTGELFF. DNA of the CDR3: TGCGCCAGCAGCCTGGCGGGGACAACAACCGGGGAGCTGTTTTTT.

The chain carries TRBV15 and TRBJ2-7; the match to TRBD2 covers 10 bases. The germline CDR1 and CDR2 sequences are LNHNV and YYDKDF (reference sequence). CDR3 length equals 16 residues. Trimming at V came to 0 bases and at J to 2 bases, leaving 4 bases not matched to a gene. Here the CDR3 DNA reads TGTGCCACCAGCAGAGATCTAGGGACTAGCGCCTACGAGCAGTACTTC. Its translation: CATSRDLGTSAYEQYF. Looking up the rest from reference TRBV15 and TRBJ2-7 gives the full variable domain: DAMVIQNPRYQVTQFGKPVTLSCSQTLNHNVMYWYQQKSSQAPKLLFHYYDKDFNNEADTPDNFQSRRPNTSFCFLDIRSPGLGDTAMYLCATSRDLGTSAYEQYFGPGTRLTVT.

The gene calls are TRBV28 and TRBJ2-3; 8 bases align to TRBD1. J gave up 6 bases and V 6 bases, and 11 bases lay outside the gene matches. The CDR3 totals 15 residues. From germline, CDR1 is MDHEN and CDR2 SYDVKM. In nucleotides, the CDR3 is TGTGCCAGCAGACCTCGCCAGGGGGCTGGGGATACGCAGTATTTT. Amino acids: CASRPRQGAGDTQYF. The whole variable domain, filled in from reference TRBV28 and TRBJ2-3, reads DVKVTQSSRYLVKRTGEKVFLECVQDMDHENMFWYRQDPGLGLRLIYFSYDVKMKEKGDIPEGYSVSREKKERFSLILESASTNQTSMYLCASRPRQGAGDTQYFGPGTRLTVL.

The chain links TRBV20-1 to TRBJ2-3; D uncertain. The V end lost 5 bases, the J end lost 6 bases, and 9 bases lay between the germline ends. This CDR3 is built from 11 residues. Germline V CDR1 and CDR2: DFQATT, SNEGSKA (reference sequence). The CDR3, as DNA: TGCAGTGCTTCCCGGGTGGATACGCAGTATTTT. Amino acid sequence: CSASRVDTQYF.

The V and J genes are TRBV7-8 and TRBJ1-5; D is unresolved. The CDR3 loop spans 15 amino acids. The V gene lost 4 bases and the J gene lost 3 bases, with 13 bases spanning the gap. The germline V gene has CDR1 SGHVS and CDR2 FQNEAQ. CDR3 sequence reads: CASSSGVVYNQPQHF. CDR3 sequence (DNA): TGTGCCAGCAGCTCAGGAGTCGTCTACAATCAGCCCCAGCATTTT.

The table lists this clone with a few counts. The chain combines TRBV24-1 with TRBJ2-5; 12 nucleotides line up with TRBD2. The CDR3 is 16 amino acids. Germline CDR1 KGHDR, CDR2 SFDVKD. With 6 bases clipped from V and 2 bases from J, the junction kept 6 bases outside the gene matches. CDR3 protein: CATSPTLAGGQETQYF. The CDR3 bases are TGTGCCACCAGTCCTACCCTAGCGGGAGGGCAAGAGACCCAGTACTTC.